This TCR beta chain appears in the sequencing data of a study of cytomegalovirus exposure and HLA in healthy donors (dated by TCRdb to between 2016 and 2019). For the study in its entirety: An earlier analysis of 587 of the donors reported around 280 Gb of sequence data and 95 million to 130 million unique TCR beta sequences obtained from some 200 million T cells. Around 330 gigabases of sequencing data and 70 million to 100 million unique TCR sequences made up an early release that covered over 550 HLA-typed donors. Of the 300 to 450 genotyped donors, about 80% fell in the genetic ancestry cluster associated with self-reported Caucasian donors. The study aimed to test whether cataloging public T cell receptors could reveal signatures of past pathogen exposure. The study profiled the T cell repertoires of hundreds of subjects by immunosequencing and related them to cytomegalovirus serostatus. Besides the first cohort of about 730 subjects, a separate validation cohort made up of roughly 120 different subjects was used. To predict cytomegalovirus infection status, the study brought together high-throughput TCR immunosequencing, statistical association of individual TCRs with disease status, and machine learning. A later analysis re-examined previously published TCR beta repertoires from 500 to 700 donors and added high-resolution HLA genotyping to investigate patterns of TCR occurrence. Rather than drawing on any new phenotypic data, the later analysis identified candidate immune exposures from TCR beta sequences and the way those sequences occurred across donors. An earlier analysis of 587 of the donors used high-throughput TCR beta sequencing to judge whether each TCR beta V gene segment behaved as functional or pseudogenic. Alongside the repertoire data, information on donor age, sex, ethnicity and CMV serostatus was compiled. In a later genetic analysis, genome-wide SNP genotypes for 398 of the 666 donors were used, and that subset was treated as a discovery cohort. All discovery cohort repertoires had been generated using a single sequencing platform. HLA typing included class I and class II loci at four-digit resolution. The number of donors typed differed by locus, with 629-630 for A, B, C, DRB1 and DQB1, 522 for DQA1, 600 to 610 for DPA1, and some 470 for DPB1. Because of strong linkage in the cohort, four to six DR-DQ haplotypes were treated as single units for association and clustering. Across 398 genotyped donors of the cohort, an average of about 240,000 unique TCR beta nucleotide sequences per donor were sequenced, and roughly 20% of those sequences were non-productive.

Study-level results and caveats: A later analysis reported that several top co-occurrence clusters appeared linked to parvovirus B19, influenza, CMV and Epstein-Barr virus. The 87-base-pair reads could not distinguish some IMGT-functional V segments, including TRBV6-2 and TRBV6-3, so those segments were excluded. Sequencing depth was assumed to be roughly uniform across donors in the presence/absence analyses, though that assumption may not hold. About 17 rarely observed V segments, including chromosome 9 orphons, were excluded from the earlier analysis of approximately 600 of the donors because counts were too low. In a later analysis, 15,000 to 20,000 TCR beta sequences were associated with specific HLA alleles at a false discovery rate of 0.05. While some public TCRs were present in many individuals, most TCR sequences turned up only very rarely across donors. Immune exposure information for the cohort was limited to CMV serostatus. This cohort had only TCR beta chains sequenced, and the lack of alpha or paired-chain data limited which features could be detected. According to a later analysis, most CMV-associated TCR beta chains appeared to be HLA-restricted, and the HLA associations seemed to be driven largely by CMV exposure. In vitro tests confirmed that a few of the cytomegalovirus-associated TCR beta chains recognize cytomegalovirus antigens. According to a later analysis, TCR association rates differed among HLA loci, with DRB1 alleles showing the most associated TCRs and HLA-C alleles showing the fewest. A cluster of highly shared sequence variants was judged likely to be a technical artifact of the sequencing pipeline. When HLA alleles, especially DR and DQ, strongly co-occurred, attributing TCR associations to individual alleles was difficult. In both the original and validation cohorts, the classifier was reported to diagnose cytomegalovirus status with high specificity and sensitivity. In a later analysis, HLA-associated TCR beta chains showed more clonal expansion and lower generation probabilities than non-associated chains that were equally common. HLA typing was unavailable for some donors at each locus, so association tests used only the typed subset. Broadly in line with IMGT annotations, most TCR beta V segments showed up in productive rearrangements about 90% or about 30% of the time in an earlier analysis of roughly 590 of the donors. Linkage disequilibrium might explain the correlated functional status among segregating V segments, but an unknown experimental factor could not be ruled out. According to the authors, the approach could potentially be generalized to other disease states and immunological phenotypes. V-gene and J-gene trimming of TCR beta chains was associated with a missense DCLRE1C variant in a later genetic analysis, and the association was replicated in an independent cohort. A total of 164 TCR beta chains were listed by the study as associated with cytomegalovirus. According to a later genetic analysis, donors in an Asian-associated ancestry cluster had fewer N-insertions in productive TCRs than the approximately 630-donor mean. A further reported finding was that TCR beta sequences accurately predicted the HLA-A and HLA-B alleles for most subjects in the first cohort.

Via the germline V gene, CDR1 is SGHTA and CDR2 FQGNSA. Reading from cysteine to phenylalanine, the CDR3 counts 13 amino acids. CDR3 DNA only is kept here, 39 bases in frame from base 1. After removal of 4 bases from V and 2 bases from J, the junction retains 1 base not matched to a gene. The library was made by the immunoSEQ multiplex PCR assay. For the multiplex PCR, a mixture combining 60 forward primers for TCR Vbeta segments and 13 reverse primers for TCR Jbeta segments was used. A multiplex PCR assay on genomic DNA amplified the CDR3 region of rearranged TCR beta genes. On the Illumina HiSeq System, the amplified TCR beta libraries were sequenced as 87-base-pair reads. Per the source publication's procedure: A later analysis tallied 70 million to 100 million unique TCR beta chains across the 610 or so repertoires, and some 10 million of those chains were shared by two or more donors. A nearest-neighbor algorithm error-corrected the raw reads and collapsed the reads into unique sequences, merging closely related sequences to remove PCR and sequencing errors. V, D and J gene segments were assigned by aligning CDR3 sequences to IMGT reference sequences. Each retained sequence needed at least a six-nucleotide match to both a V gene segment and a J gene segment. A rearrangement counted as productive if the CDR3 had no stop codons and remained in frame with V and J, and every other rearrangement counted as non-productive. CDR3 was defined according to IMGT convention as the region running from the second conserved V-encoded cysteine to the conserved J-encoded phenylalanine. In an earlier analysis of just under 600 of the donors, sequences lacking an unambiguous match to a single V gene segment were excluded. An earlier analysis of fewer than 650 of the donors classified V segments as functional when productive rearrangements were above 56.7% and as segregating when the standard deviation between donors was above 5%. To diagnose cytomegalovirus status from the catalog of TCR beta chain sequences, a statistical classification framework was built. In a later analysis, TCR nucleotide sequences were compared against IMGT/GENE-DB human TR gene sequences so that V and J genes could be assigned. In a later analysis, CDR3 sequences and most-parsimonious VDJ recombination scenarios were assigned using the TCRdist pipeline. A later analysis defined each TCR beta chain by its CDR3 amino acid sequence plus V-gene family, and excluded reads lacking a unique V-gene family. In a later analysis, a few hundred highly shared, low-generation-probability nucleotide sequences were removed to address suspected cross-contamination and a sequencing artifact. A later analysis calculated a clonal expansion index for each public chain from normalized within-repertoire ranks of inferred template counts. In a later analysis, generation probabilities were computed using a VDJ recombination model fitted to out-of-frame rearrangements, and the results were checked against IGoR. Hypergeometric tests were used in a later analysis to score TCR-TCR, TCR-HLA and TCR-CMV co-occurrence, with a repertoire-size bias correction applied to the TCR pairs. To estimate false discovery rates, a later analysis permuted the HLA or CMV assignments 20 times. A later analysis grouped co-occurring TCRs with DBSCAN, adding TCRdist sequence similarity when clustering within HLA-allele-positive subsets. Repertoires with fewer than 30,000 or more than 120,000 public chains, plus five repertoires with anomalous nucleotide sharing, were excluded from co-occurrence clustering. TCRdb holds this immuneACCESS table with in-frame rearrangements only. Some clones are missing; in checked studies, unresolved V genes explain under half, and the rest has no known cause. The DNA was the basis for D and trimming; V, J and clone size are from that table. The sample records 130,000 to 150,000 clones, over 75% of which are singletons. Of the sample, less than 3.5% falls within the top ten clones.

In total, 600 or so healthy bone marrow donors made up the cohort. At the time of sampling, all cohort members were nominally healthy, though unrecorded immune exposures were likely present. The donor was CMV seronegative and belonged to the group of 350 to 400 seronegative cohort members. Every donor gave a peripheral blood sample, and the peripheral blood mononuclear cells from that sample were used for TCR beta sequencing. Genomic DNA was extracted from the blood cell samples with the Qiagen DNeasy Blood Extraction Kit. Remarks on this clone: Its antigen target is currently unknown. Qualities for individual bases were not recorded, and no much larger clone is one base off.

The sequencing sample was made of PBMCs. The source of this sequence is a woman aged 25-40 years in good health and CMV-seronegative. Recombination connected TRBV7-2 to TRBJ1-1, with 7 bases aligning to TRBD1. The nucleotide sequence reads TGTGCCAGCAGCTGGACAGGCAACACTGAAGCTTTCTTT. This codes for CASSWTGNTEAFF.